Listed below are T cell receptor beta chains from one sample, sequenced in a study of blood T cell repertoires in COVID-19. Using immunoSEQ multiplex PCR, the repertoire was profiled, and TCRdb retains in-frame clones only, with some absent. Among 150,000 to 200,000 clones listed, 80% to 85% were seen once. The sample consisted of PBMCs or T cells enriched from blood (not recorded which). The receptors were gathered from a man between 35 and 55 years old who had recovered from COVID-19. Both conserved end residues are part of each CDR3. The order of the fields is D gene, J gene, clone size, V gene, CDR3 protein, CDR3 DNA. A D gene is named only where the DNA matches it firmly. Clone size is stated in some rows and not others, as once, few, many or a class when expanded.

.	TRBJ1-1	.	TRBV27	CASSLGGGTEAFF	TGTGCCAGCAGTTTGGGAGGCGGGACTGAAGCTTTCTTT
.	TRBJ1-6	.	TRBV6-5	CASSFYNSPLHF	TGTGCCAGCAGCTTCTATAATTCACCCCTCCACTTT
.	TRBJ2-7	once	TRBV27	CASRRNGQGSSYEQYF	TGTGCCAGCAGACGAAACGGCCAGGGGAGCTCCTACGAGCAGTACTTC
TRBD2	TRBJ2-5	.	TRBV7-2	CASSLGGLASETQYF	TGTGCCAGCAGCTTAGGGGGACTAGCGTCAGAGACCCAGTACTTC
TRBD1	TRBJ2-7	few	TRBV3-1/TRBV3-2	CASSRRGQEQYF	TGTGCCAGCAGTAGAAGGGGGCAGGAGCAGTACTTC
.	TRBJ1-2	.	TRBV19	CASSAPSGSNYGYTF	TGTGCCAGTAGTGCCCCATCCGGGTCGAACTATGGCTACACCTTC
.	TRBJ1-1	.	TRBV25-1	CASSEYRGLSTEAFF	TGTGCCAGCAGTGAATATCGGGGTTTGAGCACTGAAGCTTTCTTT
TRBD2	TRBJ2-1	.	TRBV5-6	CASSFASGSSYNEQFF	TGTGCCAGCAGCTTCGCTAGCGGGAGCTCCTACAATGAGCAGTTCTTC
.	TRBJ1-1	.	TRBV6-6	CASRAGGVLQAFF	TGTGCCAGCAGGGCGGGAGGGGTGTTACAAGCTTTCTTT
.	TRBJ1-6	few	TRBV28	CASSFQGRRDSPLHF	TGTGCCAGCAGTTTCCAAGGGAGGAGGGATTCACCCCTCCACTTT
TRBD1	TRBJ2-3	.	TRBV5-4	CASSAPGQGPDTQYF	TGTGCCAGCAGCGCACCGGGACAGGGGCCAGATACGCAGTATTTT
TRBD2	TRBJ2-5	once	TRBV4-1	CASSQGTLAGLETQYF	TGCGCCAGCAGCCAAGGCACCCTAGCGGGGTTGGAGACCCAGTACTTC
.	TRBJ1-2	once	TRBV7-2	CASSLLQAYNYGYTF	TGTGCCAGCAGCTTGCTTCAGGCTTATAACTATGGCTACACCTTC
.	TRBJ1-2	.	TRBV20-1	CSAFAVGYTF	TGCAGTGCTTTCGCGGTTGGCTACACCTTC
.	TRBJ1-2	.	TRBV28	CASSLFRDYGYTF	TGTGCCAGCAGTTTATTCCGGGACTATGGCTACACCTTC
.	TRBJ1-2	.	TRBV19	CASSDMRNGYTF	TGTGCCAGTTCAGACATGAGAAATGGCTACACCTTC
.	TRBJ1-2	.	TRBV24-1	CATNSGYGYTF	TGTGCCACCAACTCAGGCTATGGCTACACCTTC
.	TRBJ1-1	.	TRBV5-4	CASSPGVNTEAFF	TGTGCCAGCAGCCCGGGGGTGAACACTGAAGCTTTCTTT
TRBD1	TRBJ1-2	once	TRBV18	CASSPLGQGADGYTF	TGTGCCAGCTCACCACTGGGACAGGGGGCGGATGGCTACACCTTC
.	TRBJ1-1	once	TRBV9	CASSVAVMNTEAFF	TGTGCCAGCAGCGTAGCGGTAATGAACACTGAAGCTTTCTTT
TRBD1	TRBJ2-7	few	TRBV4-2	CASSPSTGSDEQYF	TGTGCCAGCAGCCCATCGACAGGGTCCGACGAGCAGTACTTC
.	TRBJ1-1	once	TRBV11-3	CASSFQGTEAFF	TGTGCCAGCAGCTTTCAGGGGACTGAAGCTTTCTTT
.	TRBJ2-7	.	TRBV2	CASSGNEQYF	TGTGCCAGCAGTGGTAACGAGCAGTACTTC
TRBD1	TRBJ1-2	.	TRBV7-6	CASSFRGLGYTF	TGTGCCAGCAGCTTCAGGGGGCTTGGCTACACCTTC
TRBD1	TRBJ1-1	.	TRBV27	CASSSYSGTGGGWNTEAFF	TGTGCCAGCAGTTCCTACTCCGGGACAGGGGGCGGGTGGAACACTGAAGCTTTCTTT
.	TRBJ1-2	.	TRBV7-9	CASSLLARGGYGYTF	TGTGCCAGCAGCTTACTAGCCAGGGGAGGGTATGGCTACACCTTC
TRBD1	TRBJ1-6	.	TRBV6-5	CASRQGPRNSPLHF	TGTGCCAGCAGACAGGGGCCGCGGAATTCACCCCTCCACTTT
.	TRBJ1-2	.	TRBV20-1	CSGPREGGYTF	TGCAGTGGTCCGAGGGAGGGAGGCTACACCTTC
.	TRBJ2-5	.	TRBV25-1	CASSDSTRGFAQETQYF	TGTGCCAGCAGTGATTCTACCCGGGGATTCGCACAAGAGACCCAGTACTTC
TRBD1	TRBJ2-1	few	TRBV24-1	CATSDWGAGGDEQFF	TGTGCCACCAGTGATTGGGGTGCAGGGGGCGATGAGCAGTTCTTC
TRBD2	TRBJ2-1	.	TRBV11-2	CASSFRTSGGRTYNEQFF	TGTGCCAGCAGCTTCCGGACTAGCGGGGGGAGAACCTACAATGAGCAGTTCTTC
TRBD1	TRBJ2-1	.	TRBV9	CASSVEGTGRPQFF	TGTGCCAGCAGCGTAGAGGGGACAGGCCGACCTCAGTTCTTC
.	TRBJ2-2	few	TRBV6-4	CASSEVGTGELFF	TGTGCCAGCAGTGAAGTCGGCACCGGGGAGCTGTTTTTT
TRBD2	TRBJ2-2	.	TRBV5-6	CASSPRGGLRTGELFF	TGTGCCAGCAGCCCCCGGGGGGGGCTTCGCACCGGGGAGCTGTTTTTT
TRBD2	TRBJ2-5	once	TRBV6-5	CASSHTSVGTETQYF	TGTGCCAGCAGCCACACTAGCGTGGGTACAGAGACCCAGTACTTC
.	TRBJ1-1	.	TRBV18	CASSVSRDTEAFF	TGTGCCAGCTCAGTGTCGAGAGACACTGAAGCTTTCTTT
.	TRBJ1-6	.	TRBV23-1	CASTQEGERDSPLHF	TGCGCCAGCACCCAAGAGGGGGAAAGGGATTCACCCCTCCACTTT
.	TRBJ1-1	.	TRBV5-4	CASSLDGQEAFF	TGTGCCAGCAGCTTGGATGGACAGGAAGCTTTCTTT
.	TRBJ2-3	.	TRBV12-5	CASGAAITDTQYF	TGTGCTAGTGGTGCGGCGATCACAGATACGCAGTATTTT
.	TRBJ1-3	.	TRBV19	CASSTRTSLGNTIYF	TGTGCCAGTAGTACACGGACATCCCTGGGGAACACCATATATTTT
.	TRBJ1-1	.	TRBV7-9	CASSRLREGAFF	TGTGCCAGCAGCCGCCTCCGGGAGGGAGCTTTCTTT
.	TRBJ1-3	few	TRBV19	CASTYSGNTIYF	TGTGCCAGTACCTACTCTGGAAACACCATATATTTT
.	TRBJ1-5	.	TRBV28	CASSRPGGRNQPQHF	TGTGCCAGCAGCCGCCCGGGGGGGCGTAATCAGCCCCAGCATTTT
.	TRBJ2-1	.	TRBV3-1/TRBV3-2	CASSQEAGWTYNEQFF	TGTGCCAGCAGCCAAGAGGCGGGGTGGACCTACAATGAGCAGTTCTTC
TRBD1	TRBJ2-7	.	TRBV5-6	CASSLTPGQGKDEQYF	TGTGCCAGCAGCTTGACCCCGGGACAGGGGAAGGACGAGCAGTACTTC
.	TRBJ1-1	.	TRBV5-8	CASSPTGRTEAFF	TGTGCCAGCAGCCCAACAGGGCGTACTGAAGCTTTCTTT
TRBD2	TRBJ2-3	.	TRBV9	CASSGGLGTDTQYF	TGTGCCAGCAGCGGAGGACTAGGAACAGATACGCAGTATTTT
TRBD1	TRBJ1-3	.	TRBV7-6	CASSSRTGPVESGNTIYF	TGTGCCAGCAGCTCACGGACAGGGCCCGTAGAATCTGGAAACACCATATATTTT
.	TRBJ2-3	once	TRBV7-2	CASSPNYQGITEYF	TGTGCCAGCAGCCCGAACTACCAGGGTATCACGGAATATTTT
.	TRBJ1-2	.	TRBV10-3	CAISLDRDGYTF	TGTGCCATCAGTCTCGACAGAGATGGCTACACCTTC
TRBD1	TRBJ1-4	.	TRBV10-2	CASSESVGQASTNEKLFF	TGCGCCAGCAGTGAGTCGGTGGGACAGGCTTCAACTAATGAAAAACTGTTTTTT
.	TRBJ2-7	.	TRBV14	CASSQYGGGVSGEQYF	TGTGCCAGCAGCCAATATGGAGGGGGCGTTTCTGGCGAGCAGTACTTC
TRBD1	TRBJ2-3	.	TRBV24-1	CATSDHTGGEDTQYF	TGTGCCACCAGTGATCATACAGGGGGCGAAGATACGCAGTATTTT
.	TRBJ1-1	.	TRBV5-1	CASSFDMNTEAFF	TGCGCCAGCAGCTTCGACATGAACACTGAAGCTTTCTTT
.	TRBJ1-2	.	TRBV5-1	CASSLVGDGYTF	TGCGCCAGCAGCTTGGTAGGAGATGGCTACACCTTC
TRBD2	TRBJ2-1	.	TRBV19	CASSSTGGSSYNEQFF	TGTGCCAGTAGCTCCACCGGGGGGAGCTCCTACAATGAGCAGTTCTTC
.	TRBJ1-2	.	TRBV6-6	CASTERGGEKHGYTF	TGTGCCAGCACCGAACGGGGAGGGGAGAAACATGGCTACACCTTC
TRBD1	TRBJ1-1	.	TRBV11-1	CASSFMRTGAYTEAFF	TGTGCCAGCAGCTTTATGAGGACAGGGGCTTACACTGAAGCTTTCTTT
TRBD1	TRBJ2-7	.	TRBV6-1	CASSELVGTGWRGYF	TGTGCCAGCAGTGAATTGGTCGGGACAGGGTGGAGGGGGTACTTC